The present entry profiles one T cell receptor beta chain with its context. This clonotype was picked up a small number of times. What this receptor recognizes is not known. The sample holds no much larger clone one base away, and base qualities are not on file. The instrument given in TCRdb is Illumina HiSeq 2500. Quantitative 5'-RACE with molecular barcodes was used to prepare TCR beta libraries. Turning to the authors' computational methods: A new computational method, built on a probabilistic model of VDJ rearrangement, was used to identify disease-linked TCR variants. TCRdb passed the public sequencing reads through fastp at Q25 and MiXCR, retaining productive beta sequences. Rows merge per CDR3 protein into single entries with the most common DNA and genes. It is TCRdb's table, rather than the study itself, that gives the V and J calls and clone size. Counted in this sample were some 450,000 distinct CDR3 sequences; over 15% of them appeared once. Over 0.9% of the sample rests with the top ten.

Compared with germline, V lacks 7 bases and J lacks 7 bases; bases without a gene match: 12. Spanning cysteine to phenylalanine, the CDR3 consists of 15 amino acids. Of the read, only the CDR3 DNA is kept; its 45 bases are in frame from base 1. The source of the sample is a study of CD8 T cells in ankylosing spondylitis (dated by TCRdb to 2016 to 2017). Turning to the overall study: The study profiled T cell receptor beta repertoires in healthy donors and ankylosing spondylitis patients to find disease-linked TCR variants. The whole study cohort included over a hundred healthy donors and around 24 ankylosing spondylitis patients. Samples of peripheral blood were taken, and for ankylosing spondylitis patients, synovial fluid was collected as well.

Broader findings and caveats from the paper: The disease-linked clones were reported as significantly enriched in matched synovial fluid samples from ankylosing spondylitis patients. Blood from ankylosing spondylitis patients appeared to be characterized by a TCR beta motif made up of under 10 highly homologous amino acid variants. Some motif variants were previously reported in synovial fluid and blood of reactive arthritis patients, suggesting common disease-initiation mechanisms. The disease-linked clones had a CD8+ phenotype and were found at relatively low frequencies in peripheral blood.

The source material was blood, either unsorted or a sorted T cell fraction (not recorded which). Recombination connected TRBV12-3 or TRBV12-4 to TRBJ2-3, with 9 bases matching TRBD1. The receptor was isolated from a male donor with ankylosing spondylitis. The CDR3 sequence is CASKPQGAVSNTQYF. The bases read TGTGCCAGCAAGCCACAGGGGGCTGTTTCAAATACGCAGTATTTT.